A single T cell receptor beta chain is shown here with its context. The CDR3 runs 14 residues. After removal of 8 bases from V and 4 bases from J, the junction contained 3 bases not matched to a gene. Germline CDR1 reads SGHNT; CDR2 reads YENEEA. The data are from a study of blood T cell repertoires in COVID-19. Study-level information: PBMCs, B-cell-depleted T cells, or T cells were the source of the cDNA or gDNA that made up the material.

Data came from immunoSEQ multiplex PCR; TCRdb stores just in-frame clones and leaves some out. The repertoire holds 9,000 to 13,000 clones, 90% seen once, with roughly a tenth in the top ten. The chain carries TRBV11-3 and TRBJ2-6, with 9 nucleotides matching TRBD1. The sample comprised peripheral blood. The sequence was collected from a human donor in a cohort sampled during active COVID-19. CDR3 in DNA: TGTGCCAGCGAACAGGGGGCCGGGGCCAACGTCCTGACTTTC. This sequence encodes CASEQGAGANVLTF.